This T cell receptor beta chain derives from a study of blood T cell repertoires in COVID-19 (dated by TCRdb to 2019 to 2021). About the full investigation: The collaborator samples originated in the United States, Italy and Spain and spanned the acute and convalescent phases of COVID-19. Sample metadata almost always included a de-identified subject ID, COVID-19 status, age in years and sex. Where available, HLA class I and class II types were taken from metadata supplied by the sample provider and were not determined by assay-based typing. The samples were drawn from the first 160 participants of the ongoing ImmuneRACE study and from 1,200 or so subjects provided by 6 global collaborators. Deeply sampled blood TCRbeta repertoires from subjects exposed to, actively infected with, or recovered from COVID-19 were included in the dataset. The prospective study material was composed of cDNA or gDNA derived from T cells, B-cell-depleted T cells, or PBMCs. The repertoires were released in a freely available public database intended as a resource for research on the immune response to SARS-CoV-2. Overall study outcomes, separate from this receptor: The quantity of clinical and demographic metadata differed by source and by participant and was supplied without curation.

Another Seattle source contributed samples from volunteer blood donors who had recovered from COVID-19. Each collaborating institution followed its own protocols to collect whole blood in K2EDTA tubes. For TCRbeta analysis, collaborator samples were shipped as frozen whole blood, as isolated PBMCs, or as DNA extracted from either sample type. TCRbeta CDR3 regions were amplified from genomic DNA by means of the immunoSEQ Assay, a bias-controlled multiplex PCR. The study's own analysis went as follows. Within the assay, amplification of reference gene primers was used to estimate how many nucleated cells each sample contained. To quantify the absolute abundance of each unique TCRbeta CDR3 rearrangement, sequence reads were collapsed and filtered. For each sample, productive Simpson clonality was calculated by taking the square root of Simpson's diversity index across productive rearrangements. TCRdb took over this immuneACCESS table, retaining in-frame rearrangements with V and J assigned. Such tables are incomplete; in checked studies, under half of the missing clones stem from an unresolved V gene, and the remainder is unexplained. The DNA was the basis for D and trimming; V, J and clone size are from that table. The sample table shows roughly 200,000 clones, and approximately 90% are seen once. The ten largest make up around 12% of the sample.

Worth noting for this clone: Which antigen it targets is not known. Base qualities are not recorded, but no much larger clone differs from it by a single base.

Trimming removed 5 bases from V and 5 bases from J, leaving 18 bases between the germline ends. The CDR3 runs 16 amino acids, cysteine and phenylalanine included. Of the read, only the CDR3 DNA is kept; its 48 bases are in frame from base 1. The CDR1 and CDR2 encoded by the germline V gene (reference sequence) are SEHNR and FQNEAQ. The sequenced material came from peripheral blood. The rearranged segments are TRBV7-9 and TRBJ1-4; a weak D assignment points to TRBD1 (5 bases agree). The sequence came from a woman aged 18-35 years who had recovered from COVID-19. The nucleotides read TGTGCCAGCAGCCCCATCGGGACTCAAGGAAATGAAAAACTGTTTTTT. This is translated as CASSPIGTQGNEKLFF.